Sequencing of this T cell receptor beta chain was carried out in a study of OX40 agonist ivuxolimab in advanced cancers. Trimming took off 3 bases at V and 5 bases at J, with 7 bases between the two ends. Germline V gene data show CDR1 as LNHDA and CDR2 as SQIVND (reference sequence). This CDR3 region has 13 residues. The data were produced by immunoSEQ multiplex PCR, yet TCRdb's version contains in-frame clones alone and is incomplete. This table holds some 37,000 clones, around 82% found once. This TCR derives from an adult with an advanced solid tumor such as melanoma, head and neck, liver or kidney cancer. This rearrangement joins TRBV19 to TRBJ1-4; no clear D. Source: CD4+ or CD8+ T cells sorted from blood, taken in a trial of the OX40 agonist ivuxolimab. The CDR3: CASSIALNEKLFF. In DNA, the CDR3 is TGTGCCAGTAGTATCGCCTTAAATGAAAAACTGTTTTTT.